The T cell receptor beta chain described here comes from a study of shared clonotypes between healthy human individuals. It was across several immunoSEQ plates that each subset's genomic DNA was evenly split. Profiling relied on immunoSEQ multiplex PCR, and the TCRdb table lists in-frame clones only, not all of them. In the table there are roughly 2.2 million clones, just under 95% of which are singletons. Partitioning of CD4+ cells yielded a CD45RA+ naive subset and a CD45RA-negative memory subset. The CDR3 is 13 residues long. In germline, CDR1 is MNHNY, CDR2 SVGAGI (reference sequence). V was pared by 4 bases and J by 9 bases, with 7 bases of the junction left unmatched.

The clonotype originates from a young man in good health. Some clones in this sample may be carry-over from other donors' samples. The sequenced material came from naive CD4+ T cells from PBMCs. The subset is: CD45RA+ positively selected. This sequence joins TRBV6-6 and TRBJ2-7; 9 nucleotides align to TRBD1. As DNA, the CDR3 is TGTGCCAGCAGTTCCGGGACAGGGACGGGGCAGTACTTC. As protein: CASSSGTGTGQYF.